This TCR beta chain was captured by sequencing in a study of radiotherapy plus CTLA-4 blockade in lung cancer (dated by TCRdb to between 2018 and 2020). For the wider study: Among enrolled patients, 15% to 20% had an objective response and about 30% reached disease control.

The library was prepared using the immunoSEQ multiplex PCR assay. In its TCRdb copy, this immuneACCESS table keeps in-frame sequences only and misses some clones. Where compared with another copy, unresolved V genes explain less than half of these, and the others have no known cause. This sample lists 30,000 to 40,000 clones; around 70% were detected once. Of the sample, 14% falls within the top ten clones. Study-wide findings and limitations: The strongest predictors of response, as reported, were early dynamic changes in blood T cell clones along with a rise in serum interferon-beta after radiation. After treatment with radiotherapy and ipilimumab, TCR clones that came from tumors expanded in the peripheral blood.

Focal radiation therapy combined with CTLA-4 blockade (ipilimumab) was tested in patients with chemo-refractory metastatic non-small-cell lung cancer. The CDR3 numbers 14 residues from cysteine through phenylalanine. Solely the CDR3 DNA is kept, with 42 bases framed from the first base. The V and J ends are trimmed by 3 bases and 2 bases, leaving 8 bases between them. CDR1 and CDR2 are read off the germline V gene as MDHEN and SYDVKM. Comment on this clone: This clone's antigen is unknown. Per-base quality was not reported, and no clone a single base away is much larger than it.

Recombination connected TRBV28 to TRBJ2-1; no confident D gene assignment can be made. The TCR was taken from a human donor with non-small cell lung cancer that progressed on radiotherapy plus ipilimumab. The sample here was peripheral blood, taken from a patient treated with radiotherapy plus ipilimumab. CDR3 region: CASSFSAAYNEQFF. The nucleotide sequence is given as TGTGCCAGCAGTTTTTCGGCGGCCTACAATGAGCAGTTCTTC.